A selection of T cell receptor beta chains follows, all from one sample in a study of blood T cell repertoires in COVID-19. The assay was immunoSEQ multiplex PCR, and TCRdb's table has in-frame clones only and misses some. The sample has some 250,000 clones; approximately 85% are singletons. Source material: peripheral blood. The receptors were sampled from a woman aged 25 to 39 with acute or convalescent COVID-19. The CDR3 runs from the conserved cysteine through the conserved F or W. A D gene is named only where the DNA matches it firmly. Where a row states a size, it is once, few, many or the class of an expanded clone; other rows omit it.

J: TRBJ2-3; size: .; D: TRBD1; V: TRBV10-3; CDR3: CTIRTGVTDTQYF; DNA: TGTACCATTCGGACAGGGGTAACAGATACGCAGTATTTT
J: TRBJ2-7; size: .; D: TRBD2; V: TRBV10-3; CDR3: CAISEPGLALSYEQYF; DNA: TGTGCCATCAGTGAGCCGGGACTAGCCCTCTCCTACGAGCAGTACTTC
J: TRBJ2-7; size: .; D: TRBD1; V: TRBV5-5; CDR3: CASSFPSQGAVGQYF; DNA: TGTGCCAGCAGCTTTCCGTCACAGGGGGCCGTCGGGCAGTACTTC
J: TRBJ2-3; size: .; D: TRBD2; V: TRBV9; CDR3: CASSVLAGGPVSTDTQYF; DNA: TGTGCCAGCAGCGTTCTAGCGGGAGGGCCCGTTAGCACAGATACGCAGTATTTT
J: TRBJ2-7; size: .; D: TRBD2; V: TRBV27; CDR3: CASSWGLANYEQYF; DNA: TGTGCCAGCAGTTGGGGACTAGCGAACTACGAGCAGTACTTC
J: TRBJ2-7; size: .; D: .; V: TRBV6-2/TRBV6-3; CDR3: CASSYASSYEQYF; DNA: TGTGCCAGCAGTTACGCCAGCTCCTACGAGCAGTACTTC
J: TRBJ2-2; size: .; D: .; V: TRBV11-3; CDR3: CASSLKSSGGTGELFF; DNA: TGTGCCAGCAGCCTAAAGAGCTCCGGGGGCACCGGGGAGCTGTTTTTT
J: TRBJ2-7; size: .; D: .; V: TRBV11-3; CDR3: CASSLAETHSYEQYF; DNA: TGTGCCAGCAGCTTAGCAGAGACTCACTCCTACGAGCAGTACTTC
J: TRBJ1-2; size: .; D: TRBD1; V: TRBV7-8; CDR3: CASSQDRANPYGYTF; DNA: TGTGCCAGCAGCCAGGACAGGGCAAACCCCTATGGCTACACCTTC
J: TRBJ2-3; size: .; D: TRBD2; V: TRBV4-3; CDR3: CASSQDLGGGGTDTQYF; DNA: TGCGCCAGCAGCCAAGATCTCGGCGGGGGGGGCACAGATACGCAGTATTTT
J: TRBJ1-1; size: .; D: .; V: TRBV5-4; CDR3: CASSLMTEEAFF; DNA: TGTGCCAGCAGCTTGATGACGGAGGAAGCTTTCTTT
J: TRBJ1-1; size: .; D: .; V: TRBV4-3; CDR3: CASSQDRLNPGTEAFF; DNA: TGCGCCAGCAGCCAAGATAGACTGAACCCGGGCACTGAAGCTTTCTTT
J: TRBJ1-1; size: few; D: .; V: TRBV7-9; CDR3: CASNSLRQVSTEAFF; DNA: TGTGCCAGCAACTCACTACGACAGGTTTCAACTGAAGCTTTCTTT
J: TRBJ2-6; size: .; D: .; V: TRBV5-5; CDR3: CASSLQGSGANVLTF; DNA: TGTGCCAGCAGCTTGCAGGGGTCAGGGGCCAACGTCCTGACTTTC
J: TRBJ2-1; size: .; D: .; V: TRBV11-2; CDR3: CASSLVWPSQGGEQFF; DNA: TGTGCCAGCAGCTTAGTGTGGCCATCTCAAGGAGGTGAGCAGTTCTTC
J: TRBJ2-1; size: .; D: .; V: TRBV9; CDR3: CASSVSGTYNEQFF; DNA: TGTGCCAGCAGCGTCTCGGGGACCTACAATGAGCAGTTCTTC
J: TRBJ2-7; size: .; D: TRBD2; V: TRBV14; CDR3: CASSPLTSGNYEQYF; DNA: TGTGCCAGCAGCCCCCTCACTAGCGGAAACTACGAGCAGTACTTC
J: TRBJ2-1; size: once; D: TRBD1; V: TRBV19; CDR3: CASSSGQGIRYNEQFF; DNA: TGTGCCAGTAGCTCGGGACAGGGGATCCGGTACAATGAGCAGTTCTTC
J: TRBJ1-2; size: .; D: TRBD1; V: TRBV5-1; CDR3: CASSPPGQGAVGYTF; DNA: TGCGCCAGCAGCCCTCCGGGACAGGGGGCGGTTGGCTACACCTTC
J: TRBJ1-2; size: .; D: .; V: TRBV24-1; CDR3: CATSDFSANYGYTF; DNA: TGTGCCACCAGTGATTTTAGCGCTAACTATGGCTACACCTTC
J: TRBJ2-5; size: .; D: .; V: TRBV19; CDR3: CASSIPPPGTQYF; DNA: TGTGCCAGTAGTATTCCGCCCCCCGGGACCCAGTACTTC
J: TRBJ2-7; size: .; D: TRBD1; V: TRBV7-8; CDR3: CASSRLGTGVAHEQYF; DNA: TGTGCCAGCAGCCGCCTCGGGACAGGGGTAGCACACGAGCAGTACTTC
J: TRBJ2-1; size: .; D: TRBD2; V: TRBV5-4; CDR3: CASSLGLSGDEQFF; DNA: TGTGCCAGCAGCTTGGGACTAAGCGGGGATGAGCAGTTCTTC
J: TRBJ2-7; size: .; D: .; V: TRBV9; CDR3: CASSEAGTSSYEQYF; DNA: TGTGCCAGCAGCGAGGCGGGAACCTCCTCCTACGAGCAGTACTTC
J: TRBJ1-3; size: .; D: TRBD1; V: TRBV6-5; CDR3: CASSLTGDSGNTIYF; DNA: TGTGCCAGCAGTTTAACAGGGGACTCTGGAAACACCATATATTTT
J: TRBJ1-1; size: few; D: .; V: TRBV6-5; CDR3: CASSQAPGDTEAFF; DNA: TGTGCCAGCAGCCAAGCACCCGGTGACACTGAAGCTTTCTTT
J: TRBJ1-6; size: .; D: .; V: TRBV7-9; CDR3: CASSPAGAGNSPLHF; DNA: TGTGCCAGCAGCCCCGCGGGGGCAGGGAATTCACCCCTCCACTTT
J: TRBJ2-7; size: few; D: TRBD1; V: TRBV19; CDR3: CASSPTGAEQYF; DNA: TGTGCCAGTAGCCCGACAGGGGCCGAGCAGTACTTC
J: TRBJ2-7; size: once; D: .; V: TRBV25-1; CDR3: CASSEGDKPPYEQYF; DNA: TGTGCCAGCAGTGAGGGGGACAAGCCACCCTACGAGCAGTACTTC
J: TRBJ2-1; size: once; D: TRBD2; V: TRBV6-2/TRBV6-3; CDR3: CASSYSKGLAGATNEQFF; DNA: TGTGCCAGCAGTTACTCGAAGGGACTAGCGGGAGCCACGAATGAGCAGTTCTTC